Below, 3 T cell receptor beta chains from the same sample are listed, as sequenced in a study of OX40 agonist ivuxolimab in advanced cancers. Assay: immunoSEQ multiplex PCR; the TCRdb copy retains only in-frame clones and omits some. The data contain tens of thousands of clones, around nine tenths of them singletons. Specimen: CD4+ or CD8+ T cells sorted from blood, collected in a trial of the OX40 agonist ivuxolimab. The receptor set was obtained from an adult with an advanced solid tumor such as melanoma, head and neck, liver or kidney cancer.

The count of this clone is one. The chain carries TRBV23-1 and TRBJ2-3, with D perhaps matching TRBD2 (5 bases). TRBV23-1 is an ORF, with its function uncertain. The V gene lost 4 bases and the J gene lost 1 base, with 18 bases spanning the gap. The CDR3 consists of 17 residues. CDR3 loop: CASSPGYRPWRTDTQYF. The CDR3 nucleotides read TGCGCCAGCAGTCCGGGATATCGCCCATGGCGCACAGATACGCAGTATTTT.

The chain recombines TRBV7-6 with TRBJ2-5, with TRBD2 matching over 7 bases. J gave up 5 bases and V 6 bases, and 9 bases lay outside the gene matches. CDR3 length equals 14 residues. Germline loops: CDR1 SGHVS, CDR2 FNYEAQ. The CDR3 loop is CASRSRGEEETQYF. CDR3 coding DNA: TGTGCCAGCAGGAGCCGGGGGGAAGAGGAGACCCAGTACTTC. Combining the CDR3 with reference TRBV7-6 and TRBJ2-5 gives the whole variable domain GAGVSQSPRYKVTKRGQDVALRCDPISGHVSLYWYRQALGQGPEFLTYFNYEAQQDKSGLPNDRFSAERPEGSISTLTIQRTEQRDSAMYRCASRSRGEEETQYFGPGTRLLVL.

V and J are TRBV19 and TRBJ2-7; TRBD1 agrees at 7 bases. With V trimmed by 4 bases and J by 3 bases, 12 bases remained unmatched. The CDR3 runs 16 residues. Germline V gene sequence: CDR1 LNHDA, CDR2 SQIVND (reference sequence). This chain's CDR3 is CASSSLLGQHFYEQYF. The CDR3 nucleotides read TGTGCCAGTAGTAGTCTCCTGGGACAGCATTTCTACGAGCAGTACTTC.